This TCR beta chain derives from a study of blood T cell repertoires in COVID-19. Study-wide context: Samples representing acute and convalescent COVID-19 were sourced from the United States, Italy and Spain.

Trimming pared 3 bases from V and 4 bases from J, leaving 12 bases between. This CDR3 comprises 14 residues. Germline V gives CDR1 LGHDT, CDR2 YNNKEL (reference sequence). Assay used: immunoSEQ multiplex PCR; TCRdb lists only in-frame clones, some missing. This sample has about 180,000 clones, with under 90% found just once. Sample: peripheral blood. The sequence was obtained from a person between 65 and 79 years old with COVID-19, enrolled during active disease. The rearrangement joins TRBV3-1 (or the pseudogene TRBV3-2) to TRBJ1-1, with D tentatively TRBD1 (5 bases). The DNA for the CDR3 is TGTGCCAGCAGCCACCAGGGCCGTCCCACTGAAGCTTTCTTT. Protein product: CASSHQGRPTEAFF.